This T cell receptor beta chain was captured in a study of blood T cell repertoires in COVID-19. On the study more broadly: PBMCs, B-cell-depleted T cells, or T cells were the source of the cDNA or gDNA that made up the material.

Clones were read by immunoSEQ multiplex PCR, and TCRdb kept only the in-frame ones, dropping some. The sample consists of around 150,000 clones, 86% of them appearing once. The CDR3 has 15 residues. Trimming removed 1 base at V and 1 base at J, with 10 bases between. Per germline, CDR1 SEHNR and CDR2 FQNEAQ (reference sequence). The sequence was collected from a man aged 18-30 years with acute or convalescent COVID-19. The sample consisted of peripheral blood. The chain joins TRBV7-9 to TRBJ2-5; TRBD1 might be the D (6 bases). The chain's CDR3 is CASSLGQGSQETQYF. CDR3 DNA sequence: TGTGCCAGCAGCTTAGGCCAGGGGTCCCAAGAGACCCAGTACTTC. The full variable domain, completed using reference TRBV7-9 and TRBJ2-5, is DTGVSQNPRHKITKRGQNVTFRCDPISEHNRLYWYRQTLGQGPEFLTYFQNEAQLEKSRLLSDRFSAERPKGSFSTLEIQRTEQGDSAMYLCASSLGQGSQETQYFGPGTRLLVL.